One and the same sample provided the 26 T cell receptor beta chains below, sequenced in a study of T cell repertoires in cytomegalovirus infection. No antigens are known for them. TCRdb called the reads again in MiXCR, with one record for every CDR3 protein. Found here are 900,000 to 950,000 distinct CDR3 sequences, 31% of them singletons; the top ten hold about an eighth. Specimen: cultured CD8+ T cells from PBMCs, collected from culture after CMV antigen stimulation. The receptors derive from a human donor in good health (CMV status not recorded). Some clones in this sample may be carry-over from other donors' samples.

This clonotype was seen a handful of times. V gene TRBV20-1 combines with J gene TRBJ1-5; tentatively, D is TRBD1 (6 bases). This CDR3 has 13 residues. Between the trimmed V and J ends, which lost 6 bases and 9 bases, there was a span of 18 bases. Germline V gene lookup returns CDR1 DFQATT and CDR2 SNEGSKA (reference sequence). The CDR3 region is CSATGTSAGPQHF. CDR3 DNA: TGCAGTGCAACAGGGACGTCGGCAGGGCCCCAGCATTTT.

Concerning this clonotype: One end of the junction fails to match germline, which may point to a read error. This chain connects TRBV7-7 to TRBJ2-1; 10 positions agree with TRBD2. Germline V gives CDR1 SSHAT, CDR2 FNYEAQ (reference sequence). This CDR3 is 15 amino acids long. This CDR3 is CASSPSGGVFNEQFF. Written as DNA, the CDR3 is TGTGCTAGCAGCCCGAGCGGGGGGGTATTCAATGAGCAGTTCTTC.

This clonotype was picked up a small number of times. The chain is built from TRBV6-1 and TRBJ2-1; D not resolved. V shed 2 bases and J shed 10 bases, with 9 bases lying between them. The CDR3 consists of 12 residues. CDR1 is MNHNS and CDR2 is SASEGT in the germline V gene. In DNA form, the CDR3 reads TGTGCCAGCAGTGAACTACTACCAGAGCAGTTCTTC. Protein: CASSELLPEQFF.

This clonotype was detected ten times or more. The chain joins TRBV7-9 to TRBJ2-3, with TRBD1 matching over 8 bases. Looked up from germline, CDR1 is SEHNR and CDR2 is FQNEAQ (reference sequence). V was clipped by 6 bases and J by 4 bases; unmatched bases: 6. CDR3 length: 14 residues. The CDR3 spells CASRSTGGSDTQYF. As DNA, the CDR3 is TGTGCCAGCAGATCTACAGGGGGATCAGATACGCAGTATTTT.

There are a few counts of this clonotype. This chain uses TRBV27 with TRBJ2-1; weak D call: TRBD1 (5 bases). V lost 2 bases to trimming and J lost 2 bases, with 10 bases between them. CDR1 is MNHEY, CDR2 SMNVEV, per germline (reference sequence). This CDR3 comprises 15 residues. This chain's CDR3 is CASSLGVGAYNEQFF. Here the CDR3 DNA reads TGTGCCAGCAGTTTAGGAGTAGGGGCCTACAATGAGCAGTTCTTC.

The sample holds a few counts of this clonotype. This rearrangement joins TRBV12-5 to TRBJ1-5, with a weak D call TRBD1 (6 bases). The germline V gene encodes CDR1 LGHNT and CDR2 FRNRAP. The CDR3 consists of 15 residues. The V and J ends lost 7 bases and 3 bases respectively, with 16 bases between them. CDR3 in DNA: TGTGCTAGTGTCGCAGGGGAGGGTCACAATCAGCCCCAGCATTTT. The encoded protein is CASVAGEGHNQPQHF.

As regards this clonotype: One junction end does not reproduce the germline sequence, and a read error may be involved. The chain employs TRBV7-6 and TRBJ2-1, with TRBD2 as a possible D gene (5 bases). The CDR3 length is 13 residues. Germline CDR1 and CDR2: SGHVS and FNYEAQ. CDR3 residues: CVSTASGMNEQFF. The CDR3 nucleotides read TGTGTCAGCACGGCATCGGGGATGAATGAGCAGTTCTTC.

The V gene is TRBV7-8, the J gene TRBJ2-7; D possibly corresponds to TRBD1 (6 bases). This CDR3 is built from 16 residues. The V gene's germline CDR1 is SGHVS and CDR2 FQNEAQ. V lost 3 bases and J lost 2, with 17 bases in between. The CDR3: CASSLGSQGLTYEQYV. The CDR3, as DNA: TGTGCCAGCAGCTTGGGGTCACAGGGTTTAACCTACGAGCAGTACGTC.

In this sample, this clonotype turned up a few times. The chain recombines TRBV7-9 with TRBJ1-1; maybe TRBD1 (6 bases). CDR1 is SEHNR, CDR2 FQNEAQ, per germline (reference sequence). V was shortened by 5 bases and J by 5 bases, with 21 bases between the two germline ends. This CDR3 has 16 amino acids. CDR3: CASSPWGGGERTEAFF. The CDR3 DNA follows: TGTGCCAGCAGCCCTTGGGGAGGGGGGGAAAGAACTGAAGCTTTCTTT.

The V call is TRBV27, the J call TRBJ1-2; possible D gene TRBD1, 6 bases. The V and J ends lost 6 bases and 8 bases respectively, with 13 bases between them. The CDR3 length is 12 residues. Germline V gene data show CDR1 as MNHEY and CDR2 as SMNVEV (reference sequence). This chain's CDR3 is CASRENREGYTF. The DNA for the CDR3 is TGTGCCAGCAGGGAGAACAGGGAAGGCTACACCTTC.

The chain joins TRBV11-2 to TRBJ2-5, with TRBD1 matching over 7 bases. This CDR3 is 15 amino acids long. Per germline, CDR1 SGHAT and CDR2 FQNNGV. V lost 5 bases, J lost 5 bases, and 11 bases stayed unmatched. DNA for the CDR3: TGTGCCAGCAGCCGAGAGGGGGCGCGATGGGAGACCCAGTACTTC. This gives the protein CASSREGARWETQYF.

The CDR3: CASTILLAGMYNEQFF. The CDR3, as DNA: TGTGCCAGTACCATTTTGCTAGCGGGGATGTACAATGAGCAGTTCTTC. The chain combines TRBV6-1 with TRBJ2-1, with 9 bases that match TRBD2. Per the germline V gene, CDR1 is MNHNS and CDR2 is SASEGT. The CDR3 totals 16 residues. Germline trimming cut 9 bases from V and 4 bases from J; bases unmatched to any gene: 13.

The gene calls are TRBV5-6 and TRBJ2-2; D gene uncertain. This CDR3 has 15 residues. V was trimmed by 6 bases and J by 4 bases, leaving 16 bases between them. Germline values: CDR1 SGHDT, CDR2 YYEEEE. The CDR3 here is CASIGTAWGTGELFF. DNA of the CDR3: TGTGCCAGCATCGGAACAGCATGGGGCACCGGGGAGCTGTTTTTT.

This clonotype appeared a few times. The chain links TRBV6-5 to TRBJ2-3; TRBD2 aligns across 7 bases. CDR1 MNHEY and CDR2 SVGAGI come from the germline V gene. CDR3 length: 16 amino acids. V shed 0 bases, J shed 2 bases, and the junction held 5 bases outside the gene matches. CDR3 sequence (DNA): TGTGCCAGCAGTTACTCCCAGGGAGGGGCCACAGATACGCAGTATTTT. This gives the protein CASSYSQGGATDTQYF.

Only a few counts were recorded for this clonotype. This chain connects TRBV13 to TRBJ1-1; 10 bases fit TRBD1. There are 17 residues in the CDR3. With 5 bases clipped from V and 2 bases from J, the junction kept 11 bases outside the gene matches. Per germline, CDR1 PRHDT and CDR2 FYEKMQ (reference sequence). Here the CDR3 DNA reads TGTGCCAGCAGCGGACGGCGAGACAGGGGGCTTAACACTGAAGCTTTCTTT. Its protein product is CASSGRRDRGLNTEAFF. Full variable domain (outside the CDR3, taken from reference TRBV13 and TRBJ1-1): AAGVIQSPRHLIKEKRETATLKCYPIPRHDTVYWYQQGPGQDPQFLISFYEKMQSDKGSIPDRFSAQQFSDYHSELNMSSLELGDSALYFCASSGRRDRGLNTEAFFGQGTRLTVV.

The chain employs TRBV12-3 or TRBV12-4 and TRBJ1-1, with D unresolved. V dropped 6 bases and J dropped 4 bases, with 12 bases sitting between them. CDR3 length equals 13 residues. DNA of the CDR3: TGTGCCAGCAGCCCGGACGGAGGCACTGAAGCTTTCTTT. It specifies CASSPDGGTEAFF.

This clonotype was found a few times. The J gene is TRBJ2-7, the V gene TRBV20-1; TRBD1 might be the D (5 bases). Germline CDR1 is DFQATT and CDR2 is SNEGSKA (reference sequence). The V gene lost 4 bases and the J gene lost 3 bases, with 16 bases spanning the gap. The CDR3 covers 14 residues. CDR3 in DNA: TGCAGTGCTAAGGGGCCGGGTCCGCTCTACGAGCAGTACTTC. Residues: CSAKGPGPLYEQYF.

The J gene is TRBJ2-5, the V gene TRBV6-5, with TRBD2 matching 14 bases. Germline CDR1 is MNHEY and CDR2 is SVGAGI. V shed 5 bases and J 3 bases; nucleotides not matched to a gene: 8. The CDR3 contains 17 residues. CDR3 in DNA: TGTGCCAGCAGTCCCGGGACTAGCGGGGGAGCAAAAGAGACCCAGTACTTC. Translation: CASSPGTSGGAKETQYF.

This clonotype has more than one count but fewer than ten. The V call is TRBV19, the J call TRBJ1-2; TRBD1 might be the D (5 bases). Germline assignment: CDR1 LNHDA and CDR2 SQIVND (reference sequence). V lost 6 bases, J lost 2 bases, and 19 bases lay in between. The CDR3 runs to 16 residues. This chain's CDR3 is CASSRGAARSNYGYTF. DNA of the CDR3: TGTGCCAGTAGCCGTGGGGCAGCCCGCTCGAACTATGGCTACACCTTC.

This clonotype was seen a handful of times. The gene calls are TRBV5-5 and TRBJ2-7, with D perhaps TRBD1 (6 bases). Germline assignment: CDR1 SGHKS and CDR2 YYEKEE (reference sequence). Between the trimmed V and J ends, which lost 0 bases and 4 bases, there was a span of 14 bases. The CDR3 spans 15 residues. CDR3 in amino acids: CASSLEDSQLYEQYV. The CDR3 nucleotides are TGTGCCAGCAGCTTGGAGGACAGCCAACTGTACGAGCAGTACGTC.

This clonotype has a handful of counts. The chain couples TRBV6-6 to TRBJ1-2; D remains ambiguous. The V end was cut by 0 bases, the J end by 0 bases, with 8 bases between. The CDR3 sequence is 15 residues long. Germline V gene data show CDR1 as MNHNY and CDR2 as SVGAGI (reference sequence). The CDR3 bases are TGTGCCAGCAGTTACTCGAAGGGATCTAACTATGGCTACACCTTC. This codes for CASSYSKGSNYGYTF.

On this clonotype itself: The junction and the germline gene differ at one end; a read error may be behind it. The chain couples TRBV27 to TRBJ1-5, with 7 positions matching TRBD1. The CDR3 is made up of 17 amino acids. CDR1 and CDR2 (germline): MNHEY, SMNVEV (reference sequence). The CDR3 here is CANSLRGQGDANQPQHF. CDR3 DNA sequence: TGTGCCAACAGTCTAAGGGGCCAGGGGGATGCCAATCAGCCCCAGCATTTT.

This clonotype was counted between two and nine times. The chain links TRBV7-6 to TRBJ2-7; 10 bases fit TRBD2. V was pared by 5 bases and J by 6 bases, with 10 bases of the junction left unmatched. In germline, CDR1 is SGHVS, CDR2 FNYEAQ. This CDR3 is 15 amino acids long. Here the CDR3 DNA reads TGTGCCAGCAGCCTAGACGGGACTAGCGAAATCGAGCAGTACTTC. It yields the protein CASSLDGTSEIEQYF.

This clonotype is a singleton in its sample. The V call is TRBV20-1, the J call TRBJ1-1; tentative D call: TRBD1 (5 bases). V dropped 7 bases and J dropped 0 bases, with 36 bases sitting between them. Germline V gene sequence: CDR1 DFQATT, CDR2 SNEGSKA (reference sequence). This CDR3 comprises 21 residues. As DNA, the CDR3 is TGCAGTGTTCTCCCCGAGGCAGGGAAACAGTGGGTTGAAGGGATGAACACTGAAGCTTTCTTT. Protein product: CSVLPEAGKQWVEGMNTEAFF.

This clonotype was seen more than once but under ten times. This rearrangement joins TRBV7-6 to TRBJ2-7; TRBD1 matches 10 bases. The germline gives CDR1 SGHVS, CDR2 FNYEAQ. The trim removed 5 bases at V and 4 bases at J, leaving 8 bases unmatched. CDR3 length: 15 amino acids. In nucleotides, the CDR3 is TGTGCCAGCAGCCGGGGGACAGGGGAAGGATACGAGCAGTACTTC. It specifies CASSRGTGEGYEQYF.

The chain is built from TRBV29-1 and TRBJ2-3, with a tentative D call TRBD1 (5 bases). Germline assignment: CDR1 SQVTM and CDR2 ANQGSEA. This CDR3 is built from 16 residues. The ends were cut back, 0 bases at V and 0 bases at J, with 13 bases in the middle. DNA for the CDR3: TGCAGCGTTGAAGATCTGGGGCGGTCTAGCACAGATACGCAGTATTTT. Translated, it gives CSVEDLGRSSTDTQYF.